These 29 T cell receptor beta chains originate from one sample sequenced in a study of early T cells in non-severe SARS-CoV-2 infection (dated by TCRdb to 2020 to 2023). Libraries were built with 5' RACE. Sequencing took place on a NextSeq 500. TCRdb cleaned the public reads at Q25 with fastp, built clones with MiXCR and kept in-frame beta chains. For every CDR3 protein sequence, its rows merge into one entry that carries the most common genes and DNA. The sample profile shows just over 70,000 distinct CDR3 sequences; 12% of them were found once. The ten largest clones add up to 1.3% of the sample. The sample taken for sequencing was whole blood. All receptors come from an adult who was a healthcare worker with PCR-confirmed SARS-CoV-2 infection or an uninfected control (not recorded which).

This clonotype has at least ten counts. The V call is TRBV20-1, the J call TRBJ2-7; D is perhaps TRBD2 (5 bases). This CDR3 spans 15 amino acids. CDR1 is DFQATT, CDR2 SNEGSKA, per germline (reference sequence). The V end was cut by 1 base, the J end by 0 bases, with 13 bases between. Here the CDR3 DNA reads TGCAGTGCTAGAGGCCCAGCGGAGCCCTCCTACGAGCAGTACTTC. Translating gives CSARGPAEPSYEQYF.

This clonotype counts as medium-sized. The chain couples TRBV20-1 to TRBJ1-2; a weak D match, TRBD1 (6 bases). CDR3 length equals 14 residues. Per germline, CDR1 DFQATT and CDR2 SNEGSKA (reference sequence). Trimming pared 6 bases from V and 5 bases from J, leaving 19 bases between. CDR3 nucleotide sequence: TGCAGTGCCAAAGGGACACCCTCGGGGTATGGCTACACCTTC. This sequence encodes CSAKGTPSGYGYTF.

This clonotype was picked up many times. The chain carries TRBV29-1 and TRBJ1-3; D gene ambiguous. V lost 0 bases to trimming and J lost 5 bases, with 5 bases between them. CDR1 and CDR2 (germline): SQVTM, ANQGSEA. The CDR3 is made up of 12 amino acids. The CDR3 DNA is TGCAGCGTTGAAGAAGGTAGAAACACCATATATTTT. The encoded protein is CSVEEGRNTIYF. Using reference TRBV29-1 and TRBJ1-3 for the parts outside the CDR3, the full variable domain is SAVISQKPSRDICQRGTSLTIQCQVDSQVTMMFWYRQQPGQSLTLIATANQGSEATYESGFVIDKFPISRPNLTFSTLTVSNMSPEDSSIYLCSVEEGRNTIYFGEGSWLTVV.

This clonotype was seen many times. The chain uses TRBV27 and TRBJ1-6; D uncertain. Germline CDR1 MNHEY, CDR2 SMNVEV (reference sequence). This CDR3 contains 10 residues. V lost 8 bases, J lost 9 bases, and 5 bases lay in between. CDR3 amino acids: CASGLSPLHF. For the CDR3, the DNA is TGTGCCAGCGGACTTTCACCCCTCCACTTT.

This clonotype was counted many times. The CDR3 region has the DNA TGTGCCAGCAGTGAAATACGAGCAGGGAATCAGCCCCAGCATTTT. This sequence encodes CASSEIRAGNQPQHF. J is TRBJ1-5 and V is TRBV6-1, with a possible D match to TRBD1 (5 bases). The CDR3 loop spans 15 amino acids. The germline V gene encodes CDR1 MNHNS and CDR2 SASEGT. Trimming removed 2 bases at V and 4 bases at J, with 12 bases between.

This clonotype was counted ten times or more. This chain links TRBV7-2 with TRBJ1-2, with 8 bases identical to TRBD1. The V gene end was trimmed by 5 bases and the J gene end by 2 bases; junction bases not matched to a gene: 7. Germline V gives CDR1 SGHTA, CDR2 FQGNSA. This CDR3 is 15 amino acids long. The CDR3 spells CASSQMAGGNYGYTF. The CDR3 DNA is TGTGCCAGCAGCCAGATGGCAGGGGGCAACTATGGCTACACCTTC.

This clonotype was counted at least ten times. The chain joins TRBV29-1 to TRBJ1-1; D is unclear. CDR3 length equals 14 residues. Per germline, CDR1 SQVTM and CDR2 ANQGSEA. V was pared by 4 bases and J by 1 base, with 13 bases between. This CDR3 is CSVVPGSANTEAFF. The DNA for the CDR3 is TGCAGCGTTGTTCCGGGCAGTGCGAACACTGAAGCTTTCTTT.

This clonotype was seen repeatedly, ten times or more. This chain links TRBV6-4 with TRBJ1-2; TRBD1 is a possible D gene (6 bases). The CDR3 loop spans 13 amino acids. Germline V gene sequence: CDR1 MRHNA, CDR2 SNTAGT. Trimming left V 4 bases short and J 4 bases short, with 10 bases between. This CDR3 is CASSAGQSYGYTF. The CDR3 nucleotides read TGTGCCAGCAGTGCCGGACAGAGCTATGGCTACACCTTC.

This clonotype was observed many times. The chain couples TRBV7-9 to TRBJ1-4; D gene uncertain. CDR3 length equals 15 residues. The germline V gene encodes CDR1 SEHNR and CDR2 FQNEAQ (reference sequence). V lost 1 base and J 8 bases, leaving 14 bases between the germline ends. This chain's CDR3 is CASSLEGFWIEKLFF. The CDR3 DNA sequence: TGTGCCAGCAGCTTAGAAGGGTTTTGGATCGAAAAACTGTTTTTT.

This clonotype was seen repeatedly, ten times or more. CDR3 amino acids: CSARDGGRAYTEAFF. The CDR3 DNA reads as TGCAGTGCTAGAGATGGAGGCAGGGCATACACTGAAGCTTTCTTT. The chain has TRBV20-1 and TRBJ1-1, with D possibly matching TRBD1 (5 bases). With 0 bases removed from V and 3 bases from J, the gap between germline ends came to 14 bases. CDR3 length equals 15 residues. Germline loops: CDR1 DFQATT, CDR2 SNEGSKA (reference sequence).

This clonotype was seen repeatedly, ten times or more. The chain combines TRBV29-1 with TRBJ2-5; a weak D match, TRBD2 (6 bases). Germline CDR1 SQVTM, CDR2 ANQGSEA. The V and J ends lost 7 bases and 5 bases respectively, with 14 bases between them. This CDR3 has 12 amino acids. The CDR3 loop is CSAGGFKETQYF. CDR3 DNA: TGCAGCGCTGGGGGGTTTAAGGAGACCCAGTACTTC. The variable domain in full, completed from reference TRBV29-1 and TRBJ2-5, reads SAVISQKPSRDICQRGTSLTIQCQVDSQVTMMFWYRQQPGQSLTLIATANQGSEATYESGFVIDKFPISRPNLTFSTLTVSNMSPEDSSIYLCSAGGFKETQYFGPGTRLLVL.

This clonotype was counted ten times or more. This chain links TRBV19 with TRBJ1-5; D unclear. Germline CDR1 LNHDA, CDR2 SQIVND (reference sequence). Between the trimmed V and J ends, which lost 5 bases and 7 bases, there was a span of 9 bases. The CDR3 length is 12 residues. CDR3 sequence reads: CASSRVGQPQHF. The CDR3 coding sequence is TGTGCCAGTAGTCGGGTGGGACAGCCCCAGCATTTT.

This clonotype came up many times. This chain links TRBV18 with TRBJ2-5; D gene unclear. Trimming removed 3 bases at V and 5 bases at J, with 13 bases between. CDR1 is KGHSH, CDR2 LQKENI, per germline. The CDR3 runs 14 residues. CDR3 coding DNA: TGTGCCAGCTCACCGATGAACAGTAAGGAGACCCAGTACTTC. It yields the protein CASSPMNSKETQYF.

The chain recombines TRBV28 with TRBJ2-7; possibly TRBD2 for D (6 bases). Germline V lookup: CDR1 MDHEN, CDR2 SYDVKM. Trimming shortened V by 2 bases and J by 3 bases, and 8 bases separated the two germline ends. This CDR3 region has 13 residues. The CDR3: CASSLAGNYEQYF. CDR3 DNA sequence: TGTGCCAGCAGTTTAGCGGGGAACTACGAGCAGTACTTC.

This clonotype was found many times. This chain joins TRBV6-2 or TRBV6-3 and TRBJ2-2; 8 nucleotides align to TRBD2. Losses at the gene ends were 2 bases for V and 3 bases for J; bases not matched to a gene: 8. CDR3 length: 17 amino acids. Germline loops: CDR1 MNHEY, CDR2 SVGEGT. The CDR3 nucleotides read TGTGCCAGCAGTTACGGCCGACAGCGGGAGCACACCGGGGAGCTGTTTTTT. It yields the protein CASSYGRQREHTGELFF.

The V call is TRBV2, the J call TRBJ2-1; possibly TRBD2 for D (6 bases). In germline, CDR1 is SNHLY, CDR2 FYNNEI. Trimming stripped 1 base from V and 3 bases from J, with 10 bases between. CDR3 length equals 15 residues. CDR3 coding DNA: TGTGCCAGCAGTGAAGGCTCGGGACTCTACAATGAGCAGTTCTTC. Translated, it gives CASSEGSGLYNEQFF.

This clonotype came up many times. V and J are TRBV28 and TRBJ1-2; possibly TRBD1 for D (6 bases). The CDR3 loop spans 16 amino acids. V shed 2 bases and J shed 5 bases, with 18 bases lying between them. From germline, CDR1 is MDHEN and CDR2 SYDVKM. The CDR3 nucleotides read TGTGCCAGCAGTTTAGCCCCCCAGGGGTCAACGTATGGCTACACCTTC. It yields the protein CASSLAPQGSTYGYTF.

This clonotype has a count of ten or more. The V gene is TRBV5-6, the J gene TRBJ2-1; tentatively, D is TRBD1 or TRBD2 (5 bases each). CDR1 is SGHDT, CDR2 YYEEEE, per germline. The CDR3 is 14 amino acids. Between the trimmed V and J ends, which lost 0 bases and 5 bases, there was a span of 9 bases. In DNA form, the CDR3 reads TGTGCCAGCAGCTTGGGGGGGAGCCACAATGAGCAGTTCTTC. Translating gives CASSLGGSHNEQFF.

Many counts were recorded for this clonotype. The J gene is TRBJ2-7, the V gene TRBV6-2 or TRBV6-3, with D unclear. Trimming pared 6 bases from V and 2 bases from J, leaving 11 bases between. In germline, CDR1 is MNHEY, CDR2 SVGEGT. This CDR3 spans 13 amino acids. The CDR3 coding sequence is TGTGCCAGCAGAGCGACGTCCACCTACGAGCAGTACTTC. It is translated as CASRATSTYEQYF.

In its sample, this clonotype was seen many times. The chain couples TRBV6-5 to TRBJ1-2; TRBD1 matches 8 bases. Germline V CDR1 and CDR2: MNHEY, SVGAGI. CDR3 length: 14 amino acids. Unmatched junction bases numbered 7, after V lost 6 bases and J lost 4 bases. The CDR3 spells CASSPPGGSYGYTF. The CDR3 DNA reads TGTGCCAGCAGCCCCCCAGGGGGCAGCTATGGCTACACCTTC.

V usage is TRBV12-3 or TRBV12-4 and J usage is TRBJ2-6; D not certain. The CDR3 covers 16 residues. V shed 6 bases and J shed 0 bases, with 12 bases lying between them. CDR3 bases: TGTGCCAGCAGGGCTAGACGGAACTCTGGGGCCAACGTCCTGACTTTC. Protein: CASRARRNSGANVLTF.

This clonotype has ten or more counts. The chain uses TRBV4-3 and TRBJ2-7; 9 bases map to TRBD1. Germline values: CDR1 LGHNA, CDR2 YSLEER. This CDR3 region has 16 residues. V gave up 4 bases and J gave up 0 bases; unmatched junction bases: 7. The CDR3 DNA sequence: TGCGCCAGCAGCCTGAGCCGGGACAGGGTCTCCTACGAGCAGTACTTC. Protein: CASSLSRDRVSYEQYF.

This clonotype was counted at least ten times. The V gene is TRBV28, the J gene TRBJ2-7; maybe TRBD1 (5 bases). V was cut by 6 bases and J by 4 bases, with 16 bases left in between. In germline, CDR1 is MDHEN, CDR2 SYDVKM. There are 14 residues in the CDR3. The CDR3 loop reads CASSRIAQGYEQYF. As DNA, the CDR3 is TGTGCCAGCAGCCGGATTGCCCAGGGTTACGAGCAGTACTTC.

Turning to this clonotype: It is likely a read error, because the conserved phenylalanine at the end of the CDR3 is missing. The chain joins TRBV20-1 to TRBJ1-1; TRBD1 might be the D (5 bases). The ends were cut back, 3 bases at V and 4 bases at J, with 15 bases in the middle. The CDR3 contains 14 residues. Germline CDR1 is DFQATT and CDR2 is SNEGSKA (reference sequence). The CDR3 loop is CSARGEGGVTEAFS. In DNA form, the CDR3 reads TGCAGTGCTAGGGGAGAGGGAGGGGTCACTGAAGCTTTCTCT.

This clonotype was detected ten times or more. The gene calls are TRBV12-3 or TRBV12-4 and TRBJ1-5, with TRBD1 as a possible D gene (5 bases). There are 15 residues in the CDR3. The ends were cut back, 2 bases at V and 7 bases at J, with 15 bases in the middle. In DNA form, the CDR3 reads TGTGCCAGCAGTTTATTCGGTGGAAGGGGACAGCCCCAGCATTTT. It yields the protein CASSLFGGRGQPQHF.

The chain has TRBV6-5 and TRBJ2-7; 9 nucleotides match TRBD1. Germline CDR1 is MNHEY and CDR2 is SVGAGI. The V gene end was trimmed by 0 bases and the J gene end by 0 bases; junction bases not matched to a gene: 6. The CDR3 extends over 17 amino acids. This CDR3 is CASSYSTGTGPSYEQYF. The CDR3 bases are TGTGCCAGCAGTTACTCAACCGGGACAGGGCCCTCCTACGAGCAGTACTTC.

This clonotype was recorded many times. The gene calls are TRBV4-3 and TRBJ1-6; no clear D gene. Deletions cut 2 bases from V and 6 bases from J, with 11 bases between. The germline V gene encodes CDR1 LGHNA and CDR2 YSLEER. The length of the CDR3 is 15 residues. CDR3 DNA: TGCGCCAGCAGCCAAACAAACGAGGGTAATTCACCCCTCCACTTT. This sequence encodes CASSQTNEGNSPLHF.

This clonotype has a count of ten or more. The V and J genes are TRBV4-2 and TRBJ1-1, with a tentative D call TRBD1 (6 bases). Germline CDR1 reads LGHNA; CDR2 reads YNFKEQ. CDR3 length equals 16 residues. Trimming removed 4 bases from V and 1 base from J, with 16 bases in between. The CDR3 here is CASSPQGGLKNTEAFF. The CDR3 DNA reads as TGTGCCAGCAGCCCCCAAGGGGGACTAAAGAACACTGAAGCTTTCTTT.

This clonotype was counted at least ten times. The chain links TRBV20-1 to TRBJ2-1; D may correspond to TRBD1 or TRBD2 (5 bases each). V shed 0 bases and J shed 7 bases, with 13 bases lying between them. The CDR3 covers 14 residues. The V gene's germline CDR1 is DFQATT and CDR2 SNEGSKA (reference sequence). The CDR3 DNA sequence: TGCAGTGCTAGAGAGGGGGAAACAATTAATGAGCAGTTCTTC. The encoded protein is CSAREGETINEQFF.